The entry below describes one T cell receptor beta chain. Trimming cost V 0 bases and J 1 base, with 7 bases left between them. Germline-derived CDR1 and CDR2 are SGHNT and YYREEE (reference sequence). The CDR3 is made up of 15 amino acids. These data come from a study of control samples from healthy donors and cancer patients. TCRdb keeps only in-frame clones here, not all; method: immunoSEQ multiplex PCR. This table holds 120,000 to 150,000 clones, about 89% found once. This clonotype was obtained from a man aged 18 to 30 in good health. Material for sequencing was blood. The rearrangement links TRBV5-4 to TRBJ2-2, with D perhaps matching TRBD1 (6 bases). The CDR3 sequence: CASSLGTENTGELFF. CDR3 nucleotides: TGTGCCAGCAGCTTGGGGACAGAGAACACCGGGGAGCTGTTTTTT.